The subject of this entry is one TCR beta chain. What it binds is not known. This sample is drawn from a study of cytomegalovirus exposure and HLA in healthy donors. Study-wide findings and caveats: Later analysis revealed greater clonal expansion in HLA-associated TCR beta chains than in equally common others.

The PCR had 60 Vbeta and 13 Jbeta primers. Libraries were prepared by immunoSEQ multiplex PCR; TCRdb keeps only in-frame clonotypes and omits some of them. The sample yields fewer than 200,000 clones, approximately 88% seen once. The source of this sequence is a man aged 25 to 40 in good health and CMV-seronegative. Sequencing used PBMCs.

CDR3 bases: TGTGCCAGCACGGGGTTTAATCAGCCCCAGCATTTT. It codes for CASTGFNQPQHF. The rearrangement joins TRBV28 to TRBJ1-5; D call uncertain. Looked up from germline, CDR1 is MDHEN and CDR2 is SYDVKM. There are 12 residues in the CDR3. V was shortened by 7 bases and J by 4 bases, with 8 bases between the two germline ends.